The source of this TCR beta chain is a study of blood T cell repertoires in COVID-19. Assay: immunoSEQ multiplex PCR; the TCRdb copy retains only in-frame clones and omits some. The sample lists some 350,000 clones, 70% to 90% occurring once. Material for sequencing was peripheral blood. The sequence was obtained from a human donor in a cohort sampled during active COVID-19.

In DNA form, the CDR3 reads TGCAGTGCTAGTTCGACGGGATACTATGGCTACACCTTC. Residues: CSASSTGYYGYTF. The chain joins TRBV20-1 to TRBJ1-2; D is unclear. Trimming stripped 3 bases from V and 3 bases from J, with 11 bases between. The CDR3 runs to 13 residues. The germline CDR1 and CDR2 sequences are DFQATT and SNEGSKA (reference sequence).